What follows describes a single T cell receptor beta chain. Its matching antigen is unknown. Original processing notes: In papillary thyroid cancer, a distant-metastasis classifier was built using CDR3 differences across clinicopathological groups. TCRdb recomputed clones from the PCR reads via MiXCR. TCRdb, rather than the study authors, made the V and J calls. Of 11,000 or so clones in the sample, less than 50% were seen once. These data belong to a study of metastatic and nonmetastatic thyroid tumors. Study as a whole: Malignant thyroid and benign thyroid patients provided blood and tumor or nodule tissue whose repertoires were compared.

Study observations and caveats: Reported TCR beta diversity, measured in blood and tumor, was significantly higher for malignant thyroid tumors than for benign nodules.

No treatment of any kind had been given to any patient before thyroid surgery. The CDR3 totals 16 residues. V trimming: 6 bases; J trimming: 5 bases; junction bases outside the gene matches: 5. The specimen was tumor tissue. The gene calls are TRBV12-3 or TRBV12-4 and TRBJ2-2; 14 nucleotides line up with TRBD2. The source of this sequence is a female donor with papillary thyroid cancer or a benign thyroid nodule (not recorded which). Some clones in this sample may be carry-over from other donors' samples. The CDR3 DNA follows: TGTGCCAGCAGGGGACTAGCGGGAGTGAAGACCGGGGAGCTGTTTTTT. Protein product: CASRGLAGVKTGELFF.